These T cell receptor beta chains were read from a single sample in a study of T cell responses to AZD1222 COVID-19 vaccine. Measured with immunoSEQ multiplex PCR; TCRdb has only the in-frame clones, and not every one. In the table there are 130,000 to 150,000 clones, about nine tenths of which are singletons. This specimen was peripheral blood, taken on day 0 of AZD1222 vaccination. Receptors originate from an adult in good health. The CDR3 runs from the conserved cysteine through the conserved F or W. A D gene is named only where the DNA matches it firmly. Clone size is given for some rows only: seen once, a few or many times, or a class if the clone is expanded.

>NA|NA|15|TRBJ1-2|TRBV7-6
CASSLAPGGDYGYTF
TGTGCCAGCAGCTTGGCCCCGGGGGGGGACTATGGCTACACCTTC
>NA|NA|11|TRBJ1-1|TRBV12-3/TRBV12-4
CASSLTQAAFF
TGTGCCAGCAGTTTAACGCAGGCCGCTTTCTTT
>NA|TRBD2|17|TRBJ2-2|TRBV4-2
CASSQDPSGRGTGELFF
TGTGCCAGCAGCCAAGACCCTAGCGGGAGGGGTACCGGGGAGCTGTTTTTT
>NA|NA|15|TRBJ2-7|TRBV5-4
CASSPGRWASYEQYF
TGTGCCAGCAGCCCTGGACGCTGGGCTTCCTACGAGCAGTACTTC
>once|NA|12|TRBJ1-4|TRBV2
CASSVRVEKLFF
TGTGCCAGCAGTGTCAGGGTTGAAAAACTGTTTTTT
>NA|NA|13|TRBJ1-1|TRBV9
CASRGGGDTEAFF
TGTGCCAGCAGGGGAGGGGGAGACACTGAAGCTTTCTTT
>NA|TRBD1|14|TRBJ2-1|TRBV28
CASTEPTGRNEQFF
TGTGCCAGCACCGAACCGACAGGGCGGAATGAGCAGTTCTTC
>NA|NA|16|TRBJ1-5|TRBV19
CASSIRGSYSDQPQHF
TGTGCCAGTAGTATTCGGGGCAGTTACTCTGATCAGCCCCAGCATTTT
>NA|NA|12|TRBJ2-1|TRBV28
CASSSPPGHGIF
TGTGCCAGCAGTTCCCCACCGGGACATGGAATCTTC
>NA|TRBD2|14|TRBJ2-7|TRBV24-1
CATSDPLAGHEQYF
TGTGCCACCAGTGACCCACTAGCGGGGCACGAGCAGTACTTC
>NA|NA|13|TRBJ1-6|TRBV3-1/TRBV3-2
CASRVEYNSPLHF
TGTGCCAGCAGAGTGGAATATAATTCACCCCTCCACTTT
>NA|TRBD1|13|TRBJ1-1|TRBV29-1
CSVETGTNTEAFF
TGCAGCGTTGAGACAGGGACGAACACTGAAGCTTTCTTT
>NA|NA|15|TRBJ2-7|TRBV4-3
CASSQDLPSSYEQYF
TGCGCCAGCAGCCAAGATCTTCCAAGTAGCTACGAGCAGTACTTC
>NA|NA|12|TRBJ2-1|TRBV11-3
CASSLRANEQFF
TGTGCCAGCAGCTTGAGGGCGAATGAGCAGTTCTTC
>NA|NA|16|TRBJ2-5|TRBV24-1
CATSEIGTSQEETQYF
TGTGCCACCAGTGAGATCGGGACAAGTCAAGAAGAGACCCAGTACTTC
>NA|TRBD2|14|TRBJ2-1|TRBV5-4
CASSTGLAGNEQFF
TGTGCCAGCAGCACGGGACTAGCGGGAAATGAGCAGTTCTTC
>NA|NA|11|TRBJ1-2|TRBV20-1
CSASLGAGYTF
TGCAGTGCCTCCTTGGGGGCCGGCTACACCTTC
>NA|NA|14|TRBJ2-7|TRBV5-5
CASSPAPGGYEQYF
TGTGCCAGCAGCCCGGCCCCCGGAGGATACGAGCAGTACTTC
>NA|NA|13|TRBJ2-5|TRBV7-8
CASSTQGVETQYF
TGTGCCAGCAGCACACAGGGTGTAGAGACCCAGTACTTC
>NA|NA|14|TRBJ1-3|TRBV29-1
CSVEDQGSGNTIYF
TGCAGCGTTGAAGACCAGGGCTCTGGAAACACCATATATTTT
>NA|NA|12|TRBJ1-5|TRBV12-3/TRBV12-4
CASSPDGQPQHF
TGTGCCAGCAGCCCAGACGGGCAGCCCCAGCATTTT
>NA|NA|11|TRBJ2-7|TRBV12-3/TRBV12-4
CAGGLPYEQYF
TGTGCCGGCGGGCTCCCCTACGAGCAGTACTTC
>NA|NA|11|TRBJ1-2|TRBV12-3/TRBV12-4
CASSPPYGYTF
TGTGCCAGCAGTCCCCCCTATGGCTACACCTTC
>NA|NA|14|TRBJ1-2|TRBV6-5
CASRNTQGIYGYTF
TGTGCCAGCAGGAACACTCAGGGTATCTATGGCTACACCTTC
>NA|NA|14|TRBJ1-2|TRBV7-2
CASSPDRANYGYTF
TGTGCCAGCAGCCCCGACAGAGCTAACTATGGCTACACCTTC
>NA|NA|13|TRBJ2-7|TRBV7-2
CASSLAIDYEQYF
TGTGCCAGCAGCTTAGCGATAGATTACGAGCAGTACTTC
>NA|TRBD2|14|TRBJ2-5|TRBV5-1
CASSSTSGRKTQYF
TGCGCCAGCAGCTCGACTAGCGGGAGAAAGACCCAGTACTTC
>NA|NA|15|TRBJ2-3|TRBV7-2
CASKRGGSYTDTQYF
TGTGCCAGCAAGCGTGGTGGAAGTTACACAGATACGCAGTATTTT
>NA|NA|15|TRBJ1-5|TRBV6-2/TRBV6-3
CASSSGEHSNQPQHF
TGTGCCAGCAGTTCTGGGGAACATAGCAATCAGCCCCAGCATTTT
>once|NA|14|TRBJ1-3|TRBV7-9
CATFTGDSGNTIYF
TGTGCCACGTTCACAGGTGACTCTGGAAACACCATATATTTT
>NA|NA|16|TRBJ1-6|TRBV28
CASIPTSSKIYSPLHF
TGTGCCAGCATCCCCACCTCGTCGAAGATTTATTCACCCCTCCACTTT
>NA|NA|17|TRBJ2-6|TRBV7-2
CASSLRPIGSGANVLTF
TGTGCCAGCAGCTTACGACCCATCGGCTCTGGGGCCAACGTCCTGACTTTC